These 29 T cell receptor beta chains came from one sample sequenced in a study of T cells in Graves' hyperthyroidism and ophthalmopathy. There were TCR beta CDR3 regions amplified from RNA transcripts. An initial round of RT-PCR targeting the TCR CDR3 relied on the HTBI primer set. TCRdb redid the calling of the multiplex PCR reads with MiXCR, one entry per CDR3 protein. The data contain about 320,000 distinct CDR3 sequences, approximately 17% of them seen just once; the ten biggest clones take up 33%. Sequencing input: blood. All receptors come from a man aged 25-45 years with Graves' hyperthyroidism.

This clonotype was observed many times. The rearrangement joins TRBV6-1 to TRBJ2-1; the match to TRBD2 covers 11 bases. The CDR3 consists of 16 residues. The germline CDR1 and CDR2 sequences are MNHNS and SASEGT. Unmatched junction bases numbered 12, after V lost 6 bases and J lost 8 bases. This CDR3 reads CASRSWGLAGGDEQFF. The CDR3 bases are TGTGCCAGCAGATCCTGGGGGCTAGCGGGAGGAGATGAGCAGTTCTTC.

This clonotype was picked up many times. The chain employs TRBV5-1 and TRBJ2-1; unclear D gene. CDR1 is SGHRS and CDR2 is YFSETQ in the germline V gene. Trimming cost V 0 bases and J 6 bases, with 7 bases left between them. This CDR3 has 13 residues. The DNA for the CDR3 is TGCGCCAGCAGCTTGGGGGCTAGCAATGAGCAGTTCTTC. Encoded protein: CASSLGASNEQFF.

This clonotype was picked up many times. The V and J genes are TRBV20-1 and TRBJ2-7, with 9 bases identical to TRBD2. The J segment lost 1 base and the V segment lost 0 bases, leaving 13 bases of the junction unmatched. Germline values: CDR1 DFQATT, CDR2 SNEGSKA (reference sequence). The CDR3 is 18 amino acids. The CDR3 here is CSARDWGAGGRSSYEQYF. CDR3 DNA sequence: TGCAGTGCTAGAGATTGGGGGGCGGGAGGGAGGTCTTCCTACGAGCAGTACTTC.

This clonotype was detected many times. The rearrangement joins TRBV20-1 to TRBJ2-3; TRBD2 is a possible D gene (5 bases). CDR3 length equals 14 residues. V lost 0 bases and J lost 0, with 7 bases in between. The germline V gene encodes CDR1 DFQATT and CDR2 SNEGSKA (reference sequence). The CDR3 nucleotides read TGCAGTGCTAGAGAGGGCGGGAGCACAGATACGCAGTATTTT. It is translated as CSAREGGSTDTQYF.

This clonotype was seen a few times. The CDR3 loop is CASSTYMGGSDIQYF. CDR3 nucleotide sequence: TGTGCCAGCAGTACTTACATGGGGGGTTCTGACATTCAGTACTTC. This sequence joins TRBV27 and TRBJ2-4; D perhaps matches TRBD2 (6 bases). V was cut by 5 bases and J by 8 bases, with 19 bases left in between. Germline V gene sequence: CDR1 MNHEY, CDR2 SMNVEV (reference sequence). This CDR3 is 15 amino acids long.

V and J are TRBV9 and TRBJ2-2; D possibly corresponds to TRBD2 (5 bases). With 4 bases removed from V and 4 bases from J, the gap between germline ends came to 14 bases. This CDR3 comprises 15 residues. Germline CDR1 reads SGDLS; CDR2 reads YYNGEE. CDR3 in DNA: TGTGCCAGCAGCTACAGCGGACGCCCCACCGGGGAGCTGTTTTTT. This encodes CASSYSGRPTGELFF.

This clonotype came up many times. The rearrangement links TRBV20-1 to TRBJ1-2; 8 bases agree with TRBD1. Germline CDR1 is DFQATT and CDR2 is SNEGSKA (reference sequence). This CDR3 comprises 12 residues. The CDR3 sequence is CSLITGGYGYTF. In DNA, the CDR3 is TGCAGCTTAATAACAGGGGGCTATGGCTACACCTTC.

This clonotype was found a few times. The chain has TRBV6-5 and TRBJ2-5, with 7 bases aligning to TRBD2. The CDR3 covers 14 residues. After removal of 5 bases from V and 9 bases from J, the junction contained 12 bases not matched to a gene. CDR1 is MNHEY, CDR2 SVGAGI, per germline. The CDR3 sequence is CASSTPGLGGAQYF. CDR3 coding DNA: TGTGCCAGCAGTACTCCGGGACTGGGGGGGGCCCAGTACTTC.

V and J are TRBV18 and TRBJ2-1; D gene unclear. CDR3 size: 15 residues. V shed 5 bases and J shed 2 bases, with 13 bases lying between them. In germline, CDR1 is KGHSH, CDR2 LQKENI. The CDR3 reads CASSFQRGAYNEQFF. Written as DNA, the CDR3 is TGTGCCAGCTCATTCCAGCGAGGTGCCTACAATGAGCAGTTCTTC.

As to this clonotype: A much larger clone is a single base away; this may be a read error. J is TRBJ2-7 and V is TRBV20-1; D is perhaps TRBD1 (5 bases). Germline V lookup: CDR1 DFQATT, CDR2 SNEGSKA (reference sequence). The ends were cut back, 5 bases at V and 2 bases at J, with 10 bases in the middle. The CDR3 has 12 amino acids. The CDR3 region has the DNA TGCAGTGCTGCTGACAGTACCTACGAGCAGTACTTC. Residues: CSAADSTYEQYF.

This clonotype occurred many times. This chain connects TRBV29-1 to TRBJ1-2, with TRBD1 matching 9 bases. The trim removed 7 bases at V and 0 bases at J, leaving 6 bases unmatched. This CDR3 comprises 14 residues. CDR1 SQVTM and CDR2 ANQGSEA come from the germline V gene. The CDR3 DNA sequence: TGCAGCGCTGCAGGGACAGGGACTAACTATGGCTACACCTTC. This codes for CSAAGTGTNYGYTF.

This clonotype was seen a few times. Germline and junction disagree at one end, which may indicate a read error. J is TRBJ2-1 and V is TRBV4-1, with D maybe TRBD2 (5 bases). The CDR3 is 15 amino acids. CDR1 is MGHRA, CDR2 YSYEKL, per germline. In DNA form, the CDR3 reads TGCGCCAACAGCCAAGAAGCAGCGGCCATATCGGAGCAGTTCTTC. It is translated as CANSQEAAAISEQFF.

V and J are TRBV6-2 or TRBV6-3 and TRBJ1-1, with a weak D call TRBD1 (5 bases). V lost 6 bases to trimming and J lost 4 bases, with 18 bases between them. Germline V gene data show CDR1 as MNHEY and CDR2 as SVGEGT. The CDR3 sequence is 15 residues long. Written as DNA, the CDR3 is TGTGCCAGCAGACAGGATATCGGGAGGGTCACTGAAGCTTTCTTT. Its protein is CASRQDIGRVTEAFF.

This clonotype was seen repeatedly, ten times or more. The V and J genes are TRBV18 and TRBJ1-1; a weak D match, TRBD1 (5 bases). CDR1 and CDR2 (germline): KGHSH, LQKENI. The CDR3 totals 14 residues. Between the trimmed V and J ends, which lost 1 base and 5 bases, there was a span of 11 bases. The CDR3 sequence: CASSPREGLTEAFF. The CDR3 nucleotides are TGTGCCAGCTCACCACGCGAGGGGTTGACTGAAGCTTTCTTT. Combining the CDR3 with reference TRBV18 and TRBJ1-1 gives the whole variable domain NAGVMQNPRHLVRRRGQEARLRCSPMKGHSHVYWYRQLPEEGLKFMVYLQKENIIDESGMPKERFSAEFPKEGPSILRIQQVVRGDSAAYFCASSPREGLTEAFFGQGTRLTVV.

Ten or more counts support this clonotype. The V call is TRBV29-1, the J call TRBJ2-1; TRBD2 is a possible D gene (6 bases). The CDR3 runs 12 residues. V dropped 8 bases and J dropped 7 bases, with 15 bases sitting between them. Germline assignment: CDR1 SQVTM and CDR2 ANQGSEA. DNA for the CDR3: TGCAGCTCCGGCTTTGGGGGGAATGAGCAGTTCTTC. It specifies CSSGFGGNEQFF.

There are many counts of this clonotype. The chain recombines TRBV29-1 with TRBJ2-5; D unclear. V was trimmed by 1 base and J by 5 bases, leaving 8 bases between them. The CDR3 has 12 residues. From germline, CDR1 is SQVTM and CDR2 ANQGSEA. The CDR3 spells CSVEGEPETQYF. CDR3 DNA: TGCAGCGTTGAAGGAGAACCGGAGACCCAGTACTTC.

At least ten counts were recorded for this clonotype. The chain uses TRBV30 and TRBJ1-5; a weak D match, TRBD1 (5 bases). Trimming removed 1 base at V and 3 bases at J, with 10 bases between. There are 14 residues in the CDR3. Per the germline V gene, CDR1 is GTSNPN and CDR2 is SVGIG (reference sequence). The CDR3 nucleotides are TGTGCCTGGAGTGGTGACAGTCCCAATCAGCCCCAGCATTTT. Residues: CAWSGDSPNQPQHF.

This clonotype was counted ten times or more. The J gene is TRBJ1-4, the V gene TRBV2; weak D call: TRBD1 (5 bases). The CDR3 runs 16 residues. V was trimmed by 5 bases and J by 2 bases, leaving 15 bases between them. Germline loops: CDR1 SNHLY, CDR2 FYNNEI. For the CDR3, the DNA is TGTGCCAGCAGTTTGAAAGGGGCGGGGACTAATGAAAAACTGTTTTTT. This translates into CASSLKGAGTNEKLFF.

This clonotype was seen a few times. The chain has TRBV6-1 and TRBJ1-2; D perhaps matches TRBD1 (6 bases). The germline gives CDR1 MNHNS, CDR2 SASEGT. Trimming shortened V by 7 bases and J by 0 bases, and 12 bases separated the two germline ends. This CDR3 has 14 residues. This CDR3 is CASTFRGSNYGYTF. The DNA of the CDR3 is TGTGCCAGCACTTTCAGGGGCTCTAACTATGGCTACACCTTC.

This clonotype was seen ten or more times. The CDR3 DNA reads TGTGCCATCATGCCTAGCCAATCCTACGAGCAGTACTTC. Translation gives CAIMPSQSYEQYF. The chain joins TRBV10-3 to TRBJ2-7; possible D gene TRBD2, 5 bases. Trimming stripped 7 bases from V and 1 base from J, with 11 bases between. The CDR3 loop spans 13 amino acids. CDR1 is ENHRY, CDR2 SYGVKD, per germline.

This chain joins TRBV2 and TRBJ2-5, with unresolved D. Germline CDR1 SNHLY, CDR2 FYNNEI. The CDR3 sequence is 11 residues long. Trimming left V 4 bases short and J 14 bases short, with 14 bases between. This CDR3 reads CASSVFVPPYF. CDR3 sequence (DNA): TGTGCCAGCAGTGTGTTCGTACCCCCCTACTTC.

The sample holds many counts of this clonotype. The V and J genes are TRBV30 and TRBJ2-5; D not certain. V dropped 3 bases and J dropped 5 bases, with 19 bases sitting between them. Germline V gives CDR1 GTSNPN, CDR2 SVGIG (reference sequence). The CDR3 runs to 15 residues. CDR3 loop: CAWSPPVAPSETQYF. The DNA for the CDR3 is TGTGCCTGGAGCCCCCCTGTGGCGCCGTCGGAGACCCAGTACTTC.

This chain uses TRBV19 with TRBJ1-4, with D possibly matching TRBD1 (5 bases). The V end lost 4 bases, the J end lost 3 bases, and 12 bases lay between the germline ends. The germline V gene has CDR1 LNHDA and CDR2 SQIVND (reference sequence). This CDR3 spans 15 amino acids. The CDR3 reads CASSTRPGANEKLFF. As DNA, the CDR3 is TGTGCCAGTAGTACCCGACCGGGGGCTAATGAAAAACTGTTTTTT.

CDR3 residues: CASSLGLAGTYNEQFF. CDR3 bases: TGTGCCAGCAGTTTAGGCCTAGCGGGTACCTACAATGAGCAGTTCTTC. The V and J genes are TRBV6-2 or TRBV6-3 and TRBJ2-1, with 8 bases lining up with TRBD2. CDR1 is MNHEY and CDR2 is SVGEGT in the germline V gene. J was trimmed by 2 bases and V by 4 bases; bases with no gene match: 7. The CDR3 has 16 amino acids.

This clonotype was observed many times. This chain joins TRBV6-1 and TRBJ2-7; TRBD1 agrees at 8 bases. Germline CDR1 is MNHNS and CDR2 is SASEGT. The junction had 8 bases not matched to a gene; V was cut back by 7 bases and J by 0 bases. This CDR3 region has 15 residues. CDR3 region: CASTDRGGDSYEQYF. CDR3 nucleotide sequence: TGTGCCAGCACCGACAGGGGCGGGGACTCCTACGAGCAGTACTTC.

There are many counts of this clonotype. The chain links TRBV5-6 to TRBJ2-5, with D tentatively TRBD1 (5 bases). The CDR3 runs to 15 residues. Germline CDR1 reads SGHDT; CDR2 reads YYEEEE. Trimming shortened V by 4 bases and J by 4 bases, and 17 bases separated the two germline ends. CDR3: CASSPRTGLRETQYF. CDR3 nucleotide sequence: TGTGCCAGCAGCCCCCGAACAGGTCTTCGAGAGACCCAGTACTTC.

This chain uses TRBV29-1 with TRBJ1-5, with D possibly being TRBD1 (5 bases). Germline V gene sequence: CDR1 SQVTM, CDR2 ANQGSEA. This CDR3 is built from 12 residues. Trimming cost V 5 bases and J 11 bases, with 16 bases left between them. The DNA for the CDR3 is TGCAGCGTTCGCACTCTTAGGGGAGCCCAGCATTTT. This gives the protein CSVRTLRGAQHF.

V is TRBV19 and J is TRBJ2-1, with 9 bases matching TRBD1. The CDR3 runs to 14 residues. The V gene's germline CDR1 is LNHDA and CDR2 SQIVND (reference sequence). J was trimmed by 5 bases and V by 6 bases; bases with no gene match: 5. In nucleotides, the CDR3 is TGTGCCAGTAGGGGGGACAGGGACAACAATGAGCAGTTCTTC. It is translated as CASRGDRDNNEQFF.

This clonotype was counted only a few times. The CDR3 loop is CSASYDTQYF. The CDR3 bases are TGCAGTGCTAGCTATGATACGCAGTATTTT. The chain recombines TRBV20-1 with TRBJ2-3; unclear D gene. V lost 3 bases, J lost 6 bases, and 4 bases lay in between. CDR3 length: 10 amino acids. Germline CDR1 reads DFQATT; CDR2 reads SNEGSKA (reference sequence).